Described below is a single TCR beta chain sequence and its context. Germline lookup yields CDR1 SGHRS and CDR2 YFSETQ. CDR3 length: 16 residues. Trimming took 4 bases from V and 3 from J; bases not matched to a gene: 9. The table came from immunoSEQ multiplex PCR; TCRdb's copy has only in-frame clones and leaves some out. This sample has approximately 210,000 clones, with approximately 84% found just once. This record comes from a study of blood T cell repertoires in COVID-19. This sequence was found in a woman between 70 and 85 years old with active or convalescent COVID-19. Sequenced material: peripheral blood. The chain recombines TRBV5-1 with TRBJ1-3, with TRBD1 matching over 8 bases. The CDR3 here is CASSPGQGPGGNTIYF. In nucleotides, the CDR3 is TGCGCCAGCAGCCCCGGACAGGGCCCGGGTGGAAACACCATATATTTT.